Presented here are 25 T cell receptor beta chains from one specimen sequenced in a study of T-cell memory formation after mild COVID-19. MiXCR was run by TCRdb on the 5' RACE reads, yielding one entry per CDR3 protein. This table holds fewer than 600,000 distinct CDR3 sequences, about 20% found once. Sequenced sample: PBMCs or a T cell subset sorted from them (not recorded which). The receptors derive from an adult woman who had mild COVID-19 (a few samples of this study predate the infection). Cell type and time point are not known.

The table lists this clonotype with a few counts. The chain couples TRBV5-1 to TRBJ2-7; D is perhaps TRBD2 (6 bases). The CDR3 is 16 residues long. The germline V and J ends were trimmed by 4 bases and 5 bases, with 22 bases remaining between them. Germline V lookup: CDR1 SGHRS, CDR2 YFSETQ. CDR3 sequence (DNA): TGCGCCAGCAGCCCCCCCACCCAAGCGGGTGGCGACGAGCAGTACTTC. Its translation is CASSPPTQAGGDEQYF.

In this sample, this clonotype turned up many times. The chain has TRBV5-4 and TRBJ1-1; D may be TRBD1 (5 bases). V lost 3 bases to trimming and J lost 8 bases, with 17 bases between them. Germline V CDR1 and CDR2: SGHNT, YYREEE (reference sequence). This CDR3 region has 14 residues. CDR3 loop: CASSWMGREAEAFF. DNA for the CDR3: TGTGCCAGCAGCTGGATGGGACGTGAGGCAGAAGCTTTCTTT. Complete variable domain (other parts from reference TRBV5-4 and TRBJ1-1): ETGVTQSPTHLIKTRGQQVTLRCSSQSGHNTVSWYQQALGQGPQFIFQYYREEENGRGNFPPRFSGLQFPNYSSELNVNALELDDSALYLCASSWMGREAEAFFGQGTRLTVV.

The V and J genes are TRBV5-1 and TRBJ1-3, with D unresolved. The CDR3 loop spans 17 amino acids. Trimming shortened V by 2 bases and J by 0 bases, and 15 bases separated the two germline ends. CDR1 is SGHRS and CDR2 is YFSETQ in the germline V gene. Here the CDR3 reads CASSFGSLPYSGNTIYF. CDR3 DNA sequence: TGCGCCAGCAGCTTCGGGTCGCTACCCTACTCTGGAAACACCATATATTTT.

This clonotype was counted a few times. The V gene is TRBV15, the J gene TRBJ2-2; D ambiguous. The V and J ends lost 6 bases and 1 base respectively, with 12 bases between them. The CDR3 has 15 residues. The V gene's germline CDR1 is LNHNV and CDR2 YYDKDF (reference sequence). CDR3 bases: TGTGCCACCAGTATCGAGCAGGTGAACACCGGGGAGCTGTTTTTT. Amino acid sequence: CATSIEQVNTGELFF.

The CDR3 DNA reads TGTGCCAGCAGCCAATTACAGGGCGGGGAGCTGTTTTTT. Translated, it gives CASSQLQGGELFF. The chain recombines TRBV3-1 with TRBJ2-2; tentative D call: TRBD1 (6 bases). The CDR3 contains 13 residues. CDR1 is LGHDT and CDR2 is YNNKEL in the germline V gene (reference sequence). V was pared by 2 bases and J by 7 bases, with 8 bases between.

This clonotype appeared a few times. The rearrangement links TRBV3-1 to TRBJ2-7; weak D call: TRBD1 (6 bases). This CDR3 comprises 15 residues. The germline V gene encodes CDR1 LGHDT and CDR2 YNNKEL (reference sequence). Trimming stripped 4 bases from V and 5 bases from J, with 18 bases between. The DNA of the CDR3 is TGTGCCAGCAGCCTAACAGGGATTTTCACCGACGAGCAGTACTTC. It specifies CASSLTGIFTDEQYF.

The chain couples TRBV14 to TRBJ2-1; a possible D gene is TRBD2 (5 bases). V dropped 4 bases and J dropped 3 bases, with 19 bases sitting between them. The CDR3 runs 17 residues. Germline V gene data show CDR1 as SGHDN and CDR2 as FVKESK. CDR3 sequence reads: CASSRGSAAKGYNEQFF. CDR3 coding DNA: TGTGCCAGCAGCCGTGGTAGCGCGGCTAAGGGCTACAATGAGCAGTTCTTC.

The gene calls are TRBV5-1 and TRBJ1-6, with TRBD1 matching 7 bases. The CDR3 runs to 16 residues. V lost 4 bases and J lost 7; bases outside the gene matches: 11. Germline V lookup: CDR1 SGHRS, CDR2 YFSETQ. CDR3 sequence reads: CASSRPEQGENSPLHF. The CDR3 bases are TGCGCCAGCAGCCGTCCCGAGCAGGGGGAGAATTCACCCCTCCACTTT.

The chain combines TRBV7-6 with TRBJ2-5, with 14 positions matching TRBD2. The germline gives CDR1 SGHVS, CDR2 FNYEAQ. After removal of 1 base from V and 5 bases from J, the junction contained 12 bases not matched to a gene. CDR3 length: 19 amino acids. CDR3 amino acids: CASSLVARTSGGPGETQYF. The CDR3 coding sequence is TGTGCCAGCAGCTTAGTTGCGAGGACTAGCGGGGGGCCCGGGGAGACCCAGTACTTC.

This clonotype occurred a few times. CDR3 amino acids: CASSLSDRQETQYF. The CDR3 DNA sequence: TGCGCCAGCAGCTTGAGCGACAGGCAAGAGACCCAGTACTTC. The chain recombines TRBV5-1 with TRBJ2-5, with a tentative D call TRBD1 (6 bases). The germline V gene has CDR1 SGHRS and CDR2 YFSETQ. The CDR3 sequence is 14 residues long. The V gene lost 1 base and the J gene lost 2 bases, with 9 bases spanning the gap.

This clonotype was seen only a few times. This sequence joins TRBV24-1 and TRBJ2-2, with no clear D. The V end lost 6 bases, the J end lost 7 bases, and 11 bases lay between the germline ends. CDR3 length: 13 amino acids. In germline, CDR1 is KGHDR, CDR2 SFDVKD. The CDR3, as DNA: TGTGCCACCAGTCAAGCTAGTGGCGGGGAGCTGTTTTTT. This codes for CATSQASGGELFF.

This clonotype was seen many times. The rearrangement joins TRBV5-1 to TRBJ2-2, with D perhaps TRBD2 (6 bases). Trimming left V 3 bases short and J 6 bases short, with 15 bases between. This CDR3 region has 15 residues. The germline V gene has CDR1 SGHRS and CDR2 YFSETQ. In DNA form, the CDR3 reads TGCGCCAGCAGCTCCCCCGGAGGGACTCCCGGGGAGCTGTTTTTT. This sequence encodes CASSSPGGTPGELFF. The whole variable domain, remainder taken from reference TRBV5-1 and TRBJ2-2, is KAGVTQTPRYLIKTRGQQVTLSCSPISGHRSVSWYQQTPGQGLQFLFEYFSETQRNKGNFPGRFSGRQFSNSRSEMNVSTLELGDSALYLCASSSPGGTPGELFFGEGSRLTVL.

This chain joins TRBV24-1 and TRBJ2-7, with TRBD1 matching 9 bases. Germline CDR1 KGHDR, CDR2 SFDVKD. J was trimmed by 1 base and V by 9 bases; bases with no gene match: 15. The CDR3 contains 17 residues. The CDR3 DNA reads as TGTGCCACCTCCCGGGGTCCGGGACAGGGTACTTCCTACGAGCAGTACTTC. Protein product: CATSRGPGQGTSYEQYF.

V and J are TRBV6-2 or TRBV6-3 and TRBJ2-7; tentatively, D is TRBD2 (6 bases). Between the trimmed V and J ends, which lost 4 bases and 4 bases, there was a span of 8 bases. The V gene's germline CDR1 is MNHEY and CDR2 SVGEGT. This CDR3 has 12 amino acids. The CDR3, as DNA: TGTGCCAGCAGTTGGGACTGGTACGAGCAGTACTTC. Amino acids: CASSWDWYEQYF.

The CDR3 is CASAYVGIAGSLSYNEQFF. The CDR3 bases are TGTGCCAGCGCGTATGTCGGAATAGCGGGGTCCCTCTCCTACAATGAGCAGTTCTTC. This rearrangement joins TRBV11-2 to TRBJ2-1; 8 bases fit TRBD2. From germline, CDR1 is SGHAT and CDR2 FQNNGV. The CDR3 is 19 residues long. V shed 8 bases, J shed 0 bases, and the junction held 18 bases outside the gene matches. Full variable domain (remainder filled in from reference TRBV11-2 and TRBJ2-1): EAGVAQSPRYKIIEKRQSVAFWCNPISGHATLYWYQQILGQGPKLLIQFQNNGVVDDSQLPKDRFSAERLKGVDSTLKIQPAKLEDSAVYLCASAYVGIAGSLSYNEQFFGPGTRLTVL.

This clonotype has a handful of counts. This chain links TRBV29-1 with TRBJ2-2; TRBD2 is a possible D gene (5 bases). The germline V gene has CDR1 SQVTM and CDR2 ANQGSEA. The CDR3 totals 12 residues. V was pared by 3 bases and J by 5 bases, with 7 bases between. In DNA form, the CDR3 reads TGCAGCGTTGACGGGGTTACCGGGGAGCTGTTTTTT. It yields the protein CSVDGVTGELFF.

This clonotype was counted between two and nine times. CDR3 sequence reads: CSASFFPEAFF. CDR3 in DNA: TGCAGTGCTAGTTTCTTCCCGGAAGCTTTCTTT. The V and J genes are TRBV20-1 and TRBJ1-1; D remains unclear. Germline V lookup: CDR1 DFQATT, CDR2 SNEGSKA (reference sequence). CDR3 length: 11 residues. Trimming left V 3 bases short and J 8 bases short, with 10 bases between.

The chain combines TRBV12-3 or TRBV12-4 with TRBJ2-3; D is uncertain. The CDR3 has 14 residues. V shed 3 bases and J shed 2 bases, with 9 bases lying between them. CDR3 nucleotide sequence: TGTGCCAGCAGTTTCCTACCTCCCACAGATACGCAGTATTTT. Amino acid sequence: CASSFLPPTDTQYF.

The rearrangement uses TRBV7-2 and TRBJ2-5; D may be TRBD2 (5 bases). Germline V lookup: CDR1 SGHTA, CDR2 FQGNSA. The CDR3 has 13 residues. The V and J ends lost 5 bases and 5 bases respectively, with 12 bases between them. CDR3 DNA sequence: TGTGCCAGCAGCCGCTCGGGCGGGGAGACCCAGTACTTC. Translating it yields CASSRSGGETQYF.

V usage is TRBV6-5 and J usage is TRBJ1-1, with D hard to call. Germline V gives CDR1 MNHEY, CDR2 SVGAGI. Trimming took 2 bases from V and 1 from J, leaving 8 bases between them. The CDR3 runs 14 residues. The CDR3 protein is CASSYSPANTEAFF. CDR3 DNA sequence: TGTGCCAGCAGTTACAGCCCGGCGAACACTGAAGCTTTCTTT.

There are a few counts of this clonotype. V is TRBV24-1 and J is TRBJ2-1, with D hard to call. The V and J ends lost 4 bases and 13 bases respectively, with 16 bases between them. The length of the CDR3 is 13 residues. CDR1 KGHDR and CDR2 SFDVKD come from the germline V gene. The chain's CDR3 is CATSDESRGKQFF. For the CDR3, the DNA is TGTGCCACCAGTGACGAGTCGCGCGGTAAACAGTTCTTC.

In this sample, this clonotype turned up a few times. DNA for the CDR3: TGCGCCAGCAGCACGGGACAGGAAGGTGAAAAACTGTTTTTT. This encodes CASSTGQEGEKLFF. This sequence joins TRBV5-1 and TRBJ1-4; TRBD1 agrees at 8 bases. Germline V gene data show CDR1 as SGHRS and CDR2 as YFSETQ. Trimming took 4 bases from V and 7 from J; bases not matched to a gene: 6. CDR3 length: 14 amino acids.

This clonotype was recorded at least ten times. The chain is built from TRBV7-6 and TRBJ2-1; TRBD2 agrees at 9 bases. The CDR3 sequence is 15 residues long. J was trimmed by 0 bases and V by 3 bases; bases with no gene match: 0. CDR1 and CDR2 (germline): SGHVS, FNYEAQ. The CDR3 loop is CASSFSGSSYNEQFF. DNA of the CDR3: TGTGCCAGCAGCTTTAGCGGGAGCTCCTACAATGAGCAGTTCTTC.

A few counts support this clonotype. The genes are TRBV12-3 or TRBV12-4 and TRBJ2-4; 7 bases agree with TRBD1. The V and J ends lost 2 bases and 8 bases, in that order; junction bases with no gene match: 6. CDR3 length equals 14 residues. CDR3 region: CASSLIGGWDIQYF. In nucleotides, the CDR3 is TGTGCCAGCAGTTTAATAGGGGGCTGGGACATTCAGTACTTC.

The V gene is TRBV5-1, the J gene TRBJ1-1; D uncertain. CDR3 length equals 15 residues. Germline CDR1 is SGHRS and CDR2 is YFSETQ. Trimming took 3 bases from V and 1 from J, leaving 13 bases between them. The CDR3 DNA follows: TGCGCCAGCAGCTCACTCCCGGACGGGAACACTGAAGCTTTCTTT. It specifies CASSSLPDGNTEAFF.